The sequence of this T cell receptor beta chain was determined in a study of T cell changes during pregnancy in multiple sclerosis. Clones were sequenced by immunoSEQ multiplex PCR, and TCRdb holds only the in-frame ones, with some missing. The sample comprises tens of thousands of clones, approximately 92% of which are singletons, and under 3% rests with the top ten. Germline CDR1 reads SNHLY; CDR2 reads FYNNEI. This CDR3 is built from 13 residues. The V gene lost 4 bases and the J gene lost 0 bases, with 5 bases spanning the gap. The TCR was taken from a female donor with multiple sclerosis, enrolled in a pregnancy study. The sample here was peripheral blood, taken before pregnancy. The chain has TRBV2 and TRBJ2-3; TRBD2 might be the D (5 bases). The CDR3 DNA reads as TGTGCCAGCAGTGGGACTAGCACAGATACGCAGTATTTT. Translated: CASSGTSTDTQYF.